The 25 T cell receptor beta chains given below trace back to one sample, sequenced in a study of PD-L1 blockade in urothelial cancer. Indicated time point: peripheral blood 6 weeks after treatment start. Produced via immunoSEQ multiplex PCR; TCRdb's table is partial and in-frame only. The data show 120,000 or so clones, with roughly 88% seen just once and about 2.4% held by the top ten. The sequences come from PBMCs, collected around atezolizumab (anti-PD-L1) treatment. Every receptor here comes from a man aged 50 to 60 with urothelial cancer.

The rearrangement joins TRBV10-3 to TRBJ2-7; D possibly corresponds to TRBD1 (6 bases). CDR1 is ENHRY, CDR2 SYGVKD, per germline. The V end was cut by 3 bases, the J end by 1 base, with 16 bases between. The CDR3 has 16 amino acids. The CDR3 nucleotides are TGTGCCATCAGTGACACAGGGTGGCGGGCTTCCTACGAGCAGTACTTC. It yields the protein CAISDTGWRASYEQYF.

The chain is built from TRBV5-1 and TRBJ2-7, with 9 bases matching TRBD2. This CDR3 comprises 17 residues. Germline CDR1 reads SGHRS; CDR2 reads YFSETQ. V was clipped by 0 bases and J by 2 bases; unmatched bases: 9. The CDR3 DNA reads as TGCGCCAGCAGCTTGGGGTTGGGCGGGAGGGGCCCCTACGAGCAGTACTTC. This gives the protein CASSLGLGGRGPYEQYF.

The chain is built from TRBV7-9 and TRBJ2-5; 10 bases match TRBD2. Germline V gene data show CDR1 as SEHNR and CDR2 as FQNEAQ (reference sequence). The length of the CDR3 is 17 residues. The V gene end was trimmed by 4 bases and the J gene end by 4 bases; junction bases not matched to a gene: 12. CDR3 loop: CASSSGLAGAFVETQYF. In DNA form, the CDR3 reads TGTGCCAGCAGCTCTGGGCTAGCGGGAGCATTCGTAGAGACCCAGTACTTC.

The J gene is TRBJ2-5, the V gene TRBV2; D gene unclear. This CDR3 contains 15 residues. Trimming left V 5 bases short and J 4 bases short, with 17 bases between. Germline V gene sequence: CDR1 SNHLY, CDR2 FYNNEI. The DNA of the CDR3 is TGTGCCAGCAGTTCACAGAGAATGGTGGGAGAGACCCAGTACTTC. Its protein is CASSSQRMVGETQYF.

This rearrangement joins TRBV27 to TRBJ2-7; 9 nucleotides agree with TRBD2. The V segment lost 6 bases and the J segment 0 bases; nucleotides outside the gene matches: 15. The CDR3 consists of 18 residues. CDR1 is MNHEY and CDR2 is SMNVEV in the germline V gene (reference sequence). CDR3 DNA: TGTGCCAGCAGCCGGGCCTGGACTAGCGCCTACAGCTCCTACGAGCAGTACTTC. As protein: CASSRAWTSAYSSYEQYF.

This clone was seen once. The chain combines TRBV4-2 with TRBJ1-6, with D perhaps TRBD1 (6 bases). The CDR3 runs 16 residues. The germline CDR1 and CDR2 sequences are LGHNA and YNFKEQ. Trimming shortened V by 0 bases and J by 5 bases, and 11 bases separated the two germline ends. CDR3 nucleotide sequence: TGTGCCAGCAGCCAAGATCTACAGGGAAATAATTCACCCCTCCACTTT. Amino acid sequence: CASSQDLQGNNSPLHF.

CDR3 loop: CASRRTDNSPLHF. As DNA, the CDR3 is TGTGCCAGCCGGAGGACAGATAATTCACCCCTCCACTTT. The chain combines TRBV6-5 with TRBJ1-6, with D possibly being TRBD1 (6 bases). The CDR3 is 13 amino acids. Trimming took off 8 bases at V and 5 bases at J, with 10 bases between the two ends. Germline V gene data show CDR1 as MNHEY and CDR2 as SVGAGI.

This rearrangement joins TRBV28 to TRBJ1-3; D call uncertain. Germline V CDR1 and CDR2: MDHEN, SYDVKM. The CDR3 is made up of 14 amino acids. V lost 7 bases to trimming and J lost 5 bases, with 15 bases between them. CDR3 DNA: TGTGCCAGCACCTACCGGGATAAAAGAAACACCATATATTTT. Translating it yields CASTYRDKRNTIYF.

CDR3 sequence (DNA): TGTGCCAGCAACCGTCAGGGGGCGGTAGGCTACACCTTC. As protein: CASNRQGAVGYTF. The chain links TRBV5-6 to TRBJ1-2; 8 nucleotides line up with TRBD1. The V and J ends lost 6 bases and 8 bases, in that order; junction bases with no gene match: 9. The length of the CDR3 is 13 residues. The germline gives CDR1 SGHDT, CDR2 YYEEEE.

The chain links TRBV6-4 to TRBJ1-2, with 9 bases aligning to TRBD1. This CDR3 contains 15 residues. Trimming removed 6 bases from V and 3 bases from J; junction bases left unmatched: 8. Per the germline V gene, CDR1 is MRHNA and CDR2 is SNTAGT. The CDR3 sequence: CASRAEDRGHYGYTF. The DNA of the CDR3 is TGTGCCAGCAGGGCCGAGGACAGGGGCCACTATGGCTACACCTTC.

This chain uses TRBV28 with TRBJ2-6; D unresolved. The CDR3 contains 15 residues. The germline CDR1 and CDR2 sequences are MDHEN and SYDVKM. Trimming cost V 1 base and J 0 bases, with 4 bases left between them. Here the CDR3 DNA reads TGTGCCAGCAGTTTATTGGCCTCTGGGGCCAACGTCCTGACTTTC. Its protein product is CASSLLASGANVLTF.

This rearrangement joins TRBV27 to TRBJ2-7; 13 bases align to TRBD2. The V and J ends lost 0 bases and 5 bases, in that order; junction bases with no gene match: 1. The CDR3 is made up of 15 amino acids. CDR1 is MNHEY, CDR2 SMNVEV, per germline (reference sequence). CDR3 sequence reads: CASSLSGLAGNEQYF. The CDR3 nucleotides are TGTGCCAGCAGTTTATCGGGACTAGCGGGAAACGAGCAGTACTTC.

The chain recombines TRBV9 with TRBJ2-6, with 7 bases that match TRBD1. Trimming at V came to 4 bases and at J to 2 bases, leaving 6 bases not matched to a gene. This CDR3 spans 16 amino acids. CDR1 is SGDLS and CDR2 is YYNGEE in the germline V gene. For the CDR3, the DNA is TGTGCCAGCAGCCCGGGTAGGGGGCCTGGGGCCAACGTCCTGACTTTC. Protein: CASSPGRGPGANVLTF.

This rearrangement joins TRBV4-1 to TRBJ2-3; possible D gene TRBD1, 6 bases. The CDR3 covers 16 residues. Germline V gene lookup returns CDR1 MGHRA and CDR2 YSYEKL. The V and J ends lost 1 base and 3 bases respectively, with 14 bases between them. CDR3 DNA sequence: TGCGCCAGCAGCCAAGTTGGGGGCTCGGCTACAGATACGCAGTATTTT. Translated: CASSQVGGSATDTQYF.

This chain connects TRBV19 to TRBJ2-7; 8 bases are shared with TRBD2. Germline V lookup: CDR1 LNHDA, CDR2 SQIVND (reference sequence). There are 15 residues in the CDR3. Trimming took 5 bases from V and 3 from J; bases not matched to a gene: 9. This CDR3 reads CASSSAGAGVYEQYF. The CDR3 nucleotides are TGTGCCAGTAGTTCGGCGGGAGCGGGAGTCTACGAGCAGTACTTC.

This sequence joins TRBV19 and TRBJ1-2; 8 bases map to TRBD1. CDR3 length: 16 amino acids. Germline lookup yields CDR1 LNHDA and CDR2 SQIVND (reference sequence). V gave up 1 base and J gave up 1 base; unmatched junction bases: 5. Here the CDR3 DNA reads TGTGCCAGTAGTATAGGTGGGACAGGCCATAACTATGGCTACACCTTC. Its translation: CASSIGGTGHNYGYTF.

The chain uses TRBV19 and TRBJ2-7; TRBD1 agrees at 12 bases. Germline V gives CDR1 LNHDA, CDR2 SQIVND (reference sequence). The CDR3 has 15 amino acids. After removal of 4 bases from V and 5 bases from J, the junction contained 6 bases not matched to a gene. The CDR3 sequence: CASSNPGQGAHEQYF. The CDR3 DNA is TGTGCCAGTAGTAACCCGGGACAGGGGGCCCACGAGCAGTACTTC.

Points on this clone: This sample includes further DNA sequences coding for the same CDR3. The chain recombines TRBV7-9 with TRBJ1-3; D unclear. This CDR3 contains 14 residues. Trimming shortened V by 0 bases and J by 0 bases, and 3 bases separated the two germline ends. The germline V gene encodes CDR1 SEHNR and CDR2 FQNEAQ (reference sequence). The CDR3: CASSLASSGNTIYF. CDR3 sequence (DNA): TGTGCCAGCAGCTTAGCTAGCTCTGGAAACACCATATATTTT.

V gene TRBV28 combines with J gene TRBJ1-5; unclear D gene. From germline, CDR1 is MDHEN and CDR2 SYDVKM. This CDR3 contains 16 residues. Trimming took off 7 bases at V and 0 bases at J, with 16 bases between the two ends. CDR3: CASTGSRAPSNQPQHF. Here the CDR3 DNA reads TGTGCCAGCACAGGTTCCCGCGCCCCTAGCAATCAGCCCCAGCATTTT.

V gene TRBV7-6 combines with J gene TRBJ2-1, with 9 bases matching TRBD2. The junction had 8 bases not matched to a gene; V was cut back by 5 bases and J by 3 bases. Per germline, CDR1 SGHVS and CDR2 FNYEAQ. The CDR3 has 16 amino acids. CDR3 region: CASSSHSGRIYNEQFF. CDR3 nucleotide sequence: TGTGCCAGCAGCAGTCATAGCGGGAGAATCTACAATGAGCAGTTCTTC. The full variable domain, with the rest looked up from reference TRBV7-6 and TRBJ2-1, is GAGVSQSPRYKVTKRGQDVALRCDPISGHVSLYWYRQALGQGPEFLTYFNYEAQQDKSGLPNDRFSAERPEGSISTLTIQRTEQRDSAMYRCASSSHSGRIYNEQFFGPGTRLTVL.

This clone came up once. The chain carries TRBV18 and TRBJ2-1; 15 bases map to TRBD2. CDR3 length equals 16 residues. The trim removed 6 bases at V and 8 bases at J, leaving 8 bases unmatched. Germline loops: CDR1 KGHSH, CDR2 LQKENI. Here the CDR3 reads CASSLGLAGGPDEQFF. CDR3 coding DNA: TGTGCCAGCTCTCTCGGACTAGCGGGAGGGCCCGATGAGCAGTTCTTC. The full variable domain, rest sourced from reference TRBV18 and TRBJ2-1, is NAGVMQNPRHLVRRRGQEARLRCSPMKGHSHVYWYRQLPEEGLKFMVYLQKENIIDESGMPKERFSAEFPKEGPSILRIQQVVRGDSAAYFCASSLGLAGGPDEQFFGPGTRLTVL.

The chain employs TRBV7-9 and TRBJ2-2; the match to TRBD2 covers 7 bases. CDR3 length equals 16 residues. Germline CDR1 is SEHNR and CDR2 is FQNEAQ (reference sequence). J gave up 0 bases and V 6 bases, and 7 bases lay outside the gene matches. Here the CDR3 reads CASRASGTTNTGELFF. The CDR3 bases are TGTGCCAGCAGGGCTAGCGGTACGACGAACACCGGGGAGCTGTTTTTT.

J is TRBJ1-4 and V is TRBV7-2; TRBD1 agrees at 11 bases. Germline loops: CDR1 SGHTA, CDR2 FQGNSA. V dropped 5 bases and J dropped 8; count of bases not matched to a gene: 10. This CDR3 is built from 16 residues. The CDR3 nucleotides read TGTGCCAGCAGCCGGGACAGGGGGACCCCGTGGGAAAAACTGTTTTTT. This codes for CASSRDRGTPWEKLFF. Full variable domain (missing parts from reference TRBV7-2 and TRBJ1-4): GAGVSQSPSNKVTEKGKDVELRCDPISGHTALYWYRQSLGQGLEFLIYFQGNSAPDKSGLPSDRFSAERTGGSVSTLTIQRTQQEDSAVYLCASSRDRGTPWEKLFFGSGTQLSVL.

This clone was counted a single time. CDR3 DNA sequence: TGTGCCAGCAGCTCGGGACTAGATTGGAATGAGCAGTTCTTC. Its translation: CASSSGLDWNEQFF. V gene TRBV7-9 combines with J gene TRBJ2-1; the match to TRBD2 covers 8 bases. This CDR3 region has 14 residues. V dropped 4 bases and J dropped 7; count of bases not matched to a gene: 6. Germline assignment: CDR1 SEHNR and CDR2 FQNEAQ (reference sequence).

This rearrangement joins TRBV7-9 to TRBJ2-3; the D gene is possibly TRBD2 (5 bases). The CDR3 totals 16 residues. The ends were cut back, 2 bases at V and 2 bases at J, with 14 bases in the middle. The germline gives CDR1 SEHNR, CDR2 FQNEAQ (reference sequence). CDR3 amino acids: CASSLLTGRSTDTQYF. The CDR3 DNA reads TGTGCCAGCAGCTTACTAACGGGAAGATCCACAGATACGCAGTATTTT.